This T cell receptor (beta chain) was profiled in a study of cytomegalovirus exposure and HLA in healthy donors. As for the study in general: Most donors, just over 80% of over 350 genotyped, fell in the Caucasian-associated ancestry cluster.

PCR amplification relied on 60 Vbeta primers (plus 13 Jbeta primers). The data were produced by immunoSEQ multiplex PCR, yet TCRdb's version contains in-frame clones alone and is incomplete. The sample lists about 190,000 clones, 60% to 80% occurring once. The CDR3 extends over 17 amino acids. Germline V gene data show CDR1 as LGHNA and CDR2 as YSLEER. After removal of 0 bases from V and 4 bases from J, the junction contained 6 bases not matched to a gene. Notes on this clone: Antigen specificity is unknown.

Study findings and constraints: Apparent HLA restriction characterized most CMV-associated TCR beta chains in a later analysis. Later analysis identified several of the most significant clusters that appeared linked to common viral pathogens. TCR beta V segments were, for the most part, productive about 87% or about 30% of the time in an earlier analysis.

This TCR was recovered from a woman aged 30 to 39 in good health and CMV-seropositive. What was sequenced was PBMCs. The chain employs TRBV4-3 and TRBJ2-3; TRBD2 matches 11 bases. CDR3 nucleotides: TGCGCCAGCAGCCAAGACCTAGCGGGGGGTAGGTCAGATACGCAGTATTTT. Its translation is CASSQDLAGGRSDTQYF.